A single sample is the source of the 21 T cell receptor beta chains below, sequenced in a study of cytomegalovirus exposure and HLA in healthy donors. Libraries were prepared by immunoSEQ multiplex PCR; TCRdb keeps only in-frame clonotypes and omits some of them. The sample shows about 110,000 clones, around 82% of them seen only once. The specimen sequenced was PBMCs. The receptors here all came from a woman aged 18-29 years in good health and CMV-seronegative.

The V call is TRBV7-9, the J call TRBJ1-1, with D possibly being TRBD1 (5 bases). Trimming removed 1 base from V and 0 bases from J, with 6 bases in between. The germline gives CDR1 SEHNR, CDR2 FQNEAQ (reference sequence). The CDR3 covers 14 residues. CDR3 sequence (DNA): TGTGCCAGCAGCTTAGGACAGATGAACACTGAAGCTTTCTTT. Translating gives CASSLGQMNTEAFF. Full variable domain (rest looked up from reference TRBV7-9 and TRBJ1-1): DTGVSQNPRHKITKRGQNVTFRCDPISEHNRLYWYRQTLGQGPEFLTYFQNEAQLEKSRLLSDRFSAERPKGSFSTLEIQRTEQGDSAMYLCASSLGQMNTEAFFGQGTRLTVV.

The V and J genes are TRBV15 and TRBJ2-2, with 9 bases fitting TRBD2. J was trimmed by 4 bases and V by 5 bases; bases with no gene match: 5. Germline assignment: CDR1 LNHNV and CDR2 YYDKDF (reference sequence). The CDR3 is made up of 15 amino acids. In DNA, the CDR3 is TGTGCCACCAGCGATATTAGCGGGGGCACCGGGGAGCTGTTTTTT. Its protein product is CATSDISGGTGELFF.

The genes are TRBV19 and TRBJ1-2; unclear D gene. V lost 5 bases and J 6 bases, leaving 16 bases between the germline ends. The CDR3 contains 14 residues. Germline CDR1 LNHDA, CDR2 SQIVND (reference sequence). Here the CDR3 reads CASSDKAHQDGYTF. CDR3 sequence (DNA): TGTGCCAGTAGTGACAAGGCACACCAGGATGGCTACACCTTC.

This chain connects TRBV7-2 to TRBJ1-2, with TRBD1 as a possible D gene (6 bases). Germline CDR1 is SGHTA and CDR2 is FQGNSA. V was cut by 5 bases and J by 5 bases, with 18 bases left in between. The CDR3 is 15 amino acids. The DNA of the CDR3 is TGTGCCAGCAGCCTCCGACAGGTAGTTCGATATGGCTACACCTTC. This codes for CASSLRQVVRYGYTF.

To note about this clone: A much larger clone is a single base away; this may be a read error. The rearrangement uses TRBV6-4 and TRBJ2-3, with TRBD2 matching 10 bases. Per the germline V gene, CDR1 is MRHNA and CDR2 is SNTAGT. The V segment lost 3 bases and the J segment 1 base; nucleotides outside the gene matches: 1. The length of the CDR3 is 15 residues. The CDR3 DNA sequence: TGTGCCAGCAGTGAAAGCGGGGGGGGCACAGATACGCAGTATTTT. It specifies CASSESGGGTDTQYF.

This chain links TRBV5-1 with TRBJ2-1; 7 bases map to TRBD1. The V gene end was trimmed by 1 base and the J gene end by 2 bases; junction bases not matched to a gene: 6. The CDR3 spans 16 residues. From germline, CDR1 is SGHRS and CDR2 YFSETQ. The chain's CDR3 is CASSLTGQGAYNEQFF. In DNA, the CDR3 is TGCGCCAGCAGCTTGACGGGGCAGGGGGCCTACAATGAGCAGTTCTTC.

The V gene is TRBV7-2, the J gene TRBJ2-7; 8 bases are a match to TRBD2. Trimming took 0 bases from V and 3 from J; bases not matched to a gene: 4. Germline V gene data show CDR1 as SGHTA and CDR2 as FQGNSA. CDR3 size: 15 residues. CDR3 region: CASSLASGEGYEQYF. CDR3 nucleotides: TGTGCCAGCAGCTTAGCTAGCGGGGAGGGCTACGAGCAGTACTTC.

The rearrangement joins TRBV19 to TRBJ1-5, with D possibly being TRBD1 (5 bases). V lost 5 bases and J 4 bases, leaving 27 bases between the germline ends. Germline CDR1 and CDR2: LNHDA and SQIVND (reference sequence). This CDR3 spans 19 amino acids. CDR3: CASSHPWPGLLFGNQPQHF. The CDR3 region has the DNA TGTGCCAGTAGTCACCCGTGGCCGGGACTCCTGTTTGGAAATCAGCCCCAGCATTTT.

The chain has TRBV2 and TRBJ2-5, with 13 bases lining up with TRBD2. The CDR3 is made up of 15 amino acids. The J segment lost 6 bases and the V segment lost 7 bases, leaving 8 bases of the junction unmatched. The germline V gene encodes CDR1 SNHLY and CDR2 FYNNEI. Here the CDR3 DNA reads TGTGCCAGCATCGGGACTAGCGGGGCCCAGAAGACCCAGTACTTC. Protein product: CASIGTSGAQKTQYF.

The rearrangement uses TRBV6-5 and TRBJ2-7; no reliable D call. With 6 bases removed from V and 3 bases from J, the gap between germline ends came to 12 bases. The CDR3 runs 13 residues. CDR1 and CDR2 (germline): MNHEY, SVGAGI. The chain's CDR3 is CASSRASLYEQYF. The CDR3 bases are TGTGCCAGCAGCCGCGCTAGTCTCTACGAGCAGTACTTC.

The V and J genes are TRBV27 and TRBJ2-3, with 9 bases identical to TRBD2. Germline assignment: CDR1 MNHEY and CDR2 SMNVEV (reference sequence). This CDR3 spans 16 amino acids. Trimming took 2 bases from V and 0 from J; bases not matched to a gene: 3. The DNA for the CDR3 is TGTGCCAGCAGTTTAGCTAGCGGGGTTAGCACAGATACGCAGTATTTT. Its translation is CASSLASGVSTDTQYF.

This clone was picked up one time. This chain uses TRBV2 with TRBJ2-3; the D gene is possibly TRBD1 (6 bases). Trimming took off 10 bases at V and 0 bases at J, with 23 bases between the two ends. The germline CDR1 and CDR2 sequences are SNHLY and FYNNEI. CDR3 length equals 17 residues. CDR3 residues: CATQGLKQGTSTDTQYF. The CDR3, as DNA: TGTGCCACCCAGGGTCTAAAACAGGGAACTAGCACAGATACGCAGTATTTT.

J is TRBJ2-7 and V is TRBV4-1, with 8 bases identical to TRBD1. The junction had 6 bases not matched to a gene; V was cut back by 2 bases and J by 3 bases. Germline CDR1 MGHRA, CDR2 YSYEKL. CDR3 length equals 15 residues. CDR3: CASSQPRTGHYEQYF. The CDR3 DNA follows: TGCGCCAGCAGCCAACCCCGGACAGGGCACTACGAGCAGTACTTC.

J is TRBJ2-2 and V is TRBV30; a possible D gene is TRBD1 (6 bases). Germline lookup yields CDR1 GTSNPN and CDR2 SVGIG (reference sequence). This CDR3 has 12 amino acids. V was clipped by 5 bases and J by 6 bases, with 10 bases between them. The chain's CDR3 is CAWEAGAGELFF. CDR3 in DNA: TGTGCCTGGGAAGCAGGGGCCGGGGAGCTGTTTTTT.

This clone was detected a few times. This sequence joins TRBV6-1 and TRBJ1-3, with TRBD1 identical over 7 bases. The CDR3 is 13 residues long. Germline trimming cut 6 bases from V and 8 bases from J; bases unmatched to any gene: 7. The germline gives CDR1 MNHNS, CDR2 SASEGT. The DNA for the CDR3 is TGTGCCAGCAGAGACAGGGAGGCGGACACCATATATTTT. It yields the protein CASRDREADTIYF.

To note about this clone: One end of the junction is discordant with germline, which a read error may explain. The chain links TRBV11-2 to TRBJ1-2; D may be TRBD1 (5 bases). CDR1 SGHAT and CDR2 FQNNGV come from the germline V gene. This CDR3 has 13 amino acids. The CDR3, as DNA: TGTGCCAGCAGCCTAGACATGACAGAAGGCTACACCTTC. Encoded protein: CASSLDMTEGYTF.

The genes are TRBV5-6 and TRBJ2-1, with 8 bases fitting TRBD2. The CDR3 is 14 residues long. Trimming removed 2 bases from V and 5 bases from J; junction bases left unmatched: 3. Germline CDR1 is SGHDT and CDR2 is YYEEEE. The CDR3 coding sequence is TGTGCCAGCAGCTTAGCGGGGGCCAACAATGAGCAGTTCTTC. Translating gives CASSLAGANNEQFF.

V is TRBV27 and J is TRBJ1-5, with 8 bases lining up with TRBD1. The V segment lost 5 bases and the J segment 7 bases; nucleotides outside the gene matches: 7. The germline V gene encodes CDR1 MNHEY and CDR2 SMNVEV (reference sequence). The length of the CDR3 is 14 residues. As DNA, the CDR3 is TGTGCCAGCAGTACCGACAGGGGAGGACAGCCCCAGCATTTT. It encodes CASSTDRGGQPQHF.

The rearrangement uses TRBV2 and TRBJ2-3; D possibly corresponds to TRBD1 (6 bases). V was pared by 10 bases and J by 6 bases, with 26 bases between. The CDR3 covers 16 residues. Germline V gives CDR1 SNHLY, CDR2 FYNNEI. The CDR3 region has the DNA TGTGCCAAGCTAAACCCCGGGACACCCGCCCCCGATACGCAGTATTTT. This encodes CAKLNPGTPAPDTQYF.

This clone was recorded only once. The rearrangement uses TRBV5-4 and TRBJ2-3; 11 bases are a match to TRBD2. Germline V gene lookup returns CDR1 SGHNT and CDR2 YYREEE (reference sequence). The CDR3 sequence is 15 residues long. Trimming took 9 bases from V and 6 from J; bases not matched to a gene: 12. CDR3 residues: CATLGLAGGGDTQYF. CDR3 coding DNA: TGTGCCACCTTGGGGCTAGCGGGGGGCGGGGATACGCAGTATTTT. The entire variable domain, with the rest obtained from reference TRBV5-4 and TRBJ2-3, is as follows: ETGVTQSPTHLIKTRGQQVTLRCSSQSGHNTVSWYQQALGQGPQFIFQYYREEENGRGNFPPRFSGLQFPNYSSELNVNALELDDSALYLCATLGLAGGGDTQYFGPGTRLTVL.

This clone was picked up one time. The chain uses TRBV7-9 and TRBJ1-4; D not certain. The CDR3 consists of 16 residues. Trimming left V 4 bases short and J 4 bases short, with 16 bases between. The germline CDR1 and CDR2 sequences are SEHNR and FQNEAQ (reference sequence). CDR3 amino acids: CASSSYSGSLNEKLFF. In nucleotides, the CDR3 is TGTGCCAGCAGCTCGTACTCAGGATCCCTTAATGAAAAACTGTTTTTT.